This T cell receptor (beta chain) was found in a study of STAT5B mutations in CD4+ large granular lymphocyte leukemia. Study-level points and caveats: About 25% of private leukemic clonotypes occurred rarely in other patients' non-leukemic repertoires.

Concerning this clone: Its antigen is currently unknown.

The protocol was immunoSEQ multiplex PCR, while the TCRdb copy is restricted to in-frame clones and leaves out a portion. The sample contains tens of thousands of clones, roughly 83% of which appear only once. CDR1 and CDR2 (germline): SGHNT, YENEEA. The CDR3 extends over 14 amino acids. Trimming took 1 base from V and 4 from J, leaving 9 bases between them. The V gene is TRBV11-3, the J gene TRBJ2-3; D is unresolved. This sequence was found in a human donor in good health. Sample: CD4+ T cells from blood buffy coats. The DNA of the CDR3 is TGTGCCAGCAGCTTAGGATTTGCTCCAGATACGCAGTATTTT. It is translated as CASSLGFAPDTQYF.